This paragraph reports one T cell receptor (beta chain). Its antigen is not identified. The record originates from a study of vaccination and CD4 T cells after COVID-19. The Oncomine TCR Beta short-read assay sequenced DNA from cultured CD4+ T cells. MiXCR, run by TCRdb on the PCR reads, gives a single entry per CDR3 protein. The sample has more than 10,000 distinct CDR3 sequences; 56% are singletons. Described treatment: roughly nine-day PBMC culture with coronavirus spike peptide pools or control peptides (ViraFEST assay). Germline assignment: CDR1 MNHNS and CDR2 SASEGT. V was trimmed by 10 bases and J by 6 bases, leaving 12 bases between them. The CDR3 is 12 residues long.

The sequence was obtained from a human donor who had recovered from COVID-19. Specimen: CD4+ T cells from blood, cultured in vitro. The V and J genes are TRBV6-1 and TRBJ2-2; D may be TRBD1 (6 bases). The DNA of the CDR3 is TGTGCCATTCGATGGACAGCCGGGGAGCTGTTTTTT. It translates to CAIRWTAGELFF.